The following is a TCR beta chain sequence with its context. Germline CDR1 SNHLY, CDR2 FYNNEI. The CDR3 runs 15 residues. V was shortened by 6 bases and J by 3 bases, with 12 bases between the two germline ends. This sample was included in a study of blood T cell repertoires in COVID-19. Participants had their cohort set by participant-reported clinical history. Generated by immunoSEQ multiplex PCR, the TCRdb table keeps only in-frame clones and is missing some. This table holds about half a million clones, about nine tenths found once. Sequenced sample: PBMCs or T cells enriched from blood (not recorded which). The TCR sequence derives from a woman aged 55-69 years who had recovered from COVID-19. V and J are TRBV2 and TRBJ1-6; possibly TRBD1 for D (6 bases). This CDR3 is CASSRDTDYNSPLHF. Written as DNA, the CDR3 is TGTGCCAGCAGCAGGGACACCGACTATAATTCACCCCTCCACTTT.